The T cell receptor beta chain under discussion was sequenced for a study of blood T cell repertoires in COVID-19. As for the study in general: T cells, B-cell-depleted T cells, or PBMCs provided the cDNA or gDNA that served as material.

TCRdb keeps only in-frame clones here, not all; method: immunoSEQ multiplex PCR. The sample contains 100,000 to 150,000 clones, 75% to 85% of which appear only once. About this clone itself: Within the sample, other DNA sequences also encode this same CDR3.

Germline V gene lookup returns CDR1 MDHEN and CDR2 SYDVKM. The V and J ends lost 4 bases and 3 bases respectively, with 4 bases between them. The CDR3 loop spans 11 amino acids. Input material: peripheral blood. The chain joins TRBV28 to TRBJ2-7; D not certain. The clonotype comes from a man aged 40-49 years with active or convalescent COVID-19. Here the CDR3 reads CASSSLYEQYF. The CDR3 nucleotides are TGTGCCAGCAGTTCTCTCTACGAGCAGTACTTC.